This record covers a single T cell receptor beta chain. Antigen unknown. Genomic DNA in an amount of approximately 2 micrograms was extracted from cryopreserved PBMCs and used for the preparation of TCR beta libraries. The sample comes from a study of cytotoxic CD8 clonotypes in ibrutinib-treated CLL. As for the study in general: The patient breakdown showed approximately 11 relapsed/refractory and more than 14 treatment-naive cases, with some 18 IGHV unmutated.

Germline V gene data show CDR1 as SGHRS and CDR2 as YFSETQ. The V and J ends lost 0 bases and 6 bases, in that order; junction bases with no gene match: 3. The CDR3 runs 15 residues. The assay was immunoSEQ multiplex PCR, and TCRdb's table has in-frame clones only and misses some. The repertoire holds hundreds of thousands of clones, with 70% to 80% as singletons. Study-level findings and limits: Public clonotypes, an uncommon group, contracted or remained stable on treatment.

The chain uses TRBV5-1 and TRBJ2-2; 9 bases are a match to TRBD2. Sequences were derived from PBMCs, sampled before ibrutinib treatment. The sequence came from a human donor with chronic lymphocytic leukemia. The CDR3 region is CASSLDSGSSGELFF. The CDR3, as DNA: TGCGCCAGCAGCTTGGATAGCGGGAGCTCCGGGGAGCTGTTTTTT.